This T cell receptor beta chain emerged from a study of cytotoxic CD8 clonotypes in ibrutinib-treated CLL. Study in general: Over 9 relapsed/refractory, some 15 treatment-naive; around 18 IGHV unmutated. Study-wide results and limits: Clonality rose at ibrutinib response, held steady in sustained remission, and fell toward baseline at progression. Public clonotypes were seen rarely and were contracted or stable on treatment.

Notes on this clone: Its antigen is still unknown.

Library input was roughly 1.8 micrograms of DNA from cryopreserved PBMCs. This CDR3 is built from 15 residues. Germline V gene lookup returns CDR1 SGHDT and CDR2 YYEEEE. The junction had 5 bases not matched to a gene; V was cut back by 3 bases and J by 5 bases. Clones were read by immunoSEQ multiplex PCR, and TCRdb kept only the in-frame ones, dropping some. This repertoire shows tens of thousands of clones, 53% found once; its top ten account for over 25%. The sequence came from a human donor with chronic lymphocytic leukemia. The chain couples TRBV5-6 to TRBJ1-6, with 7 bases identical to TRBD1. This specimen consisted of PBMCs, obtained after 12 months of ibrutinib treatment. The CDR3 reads CASSSRGIHNSPLHF. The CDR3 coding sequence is TGTGCCAGCAGCTCCAGGGGGATCCATAATTCACCCCTCCACTTT.